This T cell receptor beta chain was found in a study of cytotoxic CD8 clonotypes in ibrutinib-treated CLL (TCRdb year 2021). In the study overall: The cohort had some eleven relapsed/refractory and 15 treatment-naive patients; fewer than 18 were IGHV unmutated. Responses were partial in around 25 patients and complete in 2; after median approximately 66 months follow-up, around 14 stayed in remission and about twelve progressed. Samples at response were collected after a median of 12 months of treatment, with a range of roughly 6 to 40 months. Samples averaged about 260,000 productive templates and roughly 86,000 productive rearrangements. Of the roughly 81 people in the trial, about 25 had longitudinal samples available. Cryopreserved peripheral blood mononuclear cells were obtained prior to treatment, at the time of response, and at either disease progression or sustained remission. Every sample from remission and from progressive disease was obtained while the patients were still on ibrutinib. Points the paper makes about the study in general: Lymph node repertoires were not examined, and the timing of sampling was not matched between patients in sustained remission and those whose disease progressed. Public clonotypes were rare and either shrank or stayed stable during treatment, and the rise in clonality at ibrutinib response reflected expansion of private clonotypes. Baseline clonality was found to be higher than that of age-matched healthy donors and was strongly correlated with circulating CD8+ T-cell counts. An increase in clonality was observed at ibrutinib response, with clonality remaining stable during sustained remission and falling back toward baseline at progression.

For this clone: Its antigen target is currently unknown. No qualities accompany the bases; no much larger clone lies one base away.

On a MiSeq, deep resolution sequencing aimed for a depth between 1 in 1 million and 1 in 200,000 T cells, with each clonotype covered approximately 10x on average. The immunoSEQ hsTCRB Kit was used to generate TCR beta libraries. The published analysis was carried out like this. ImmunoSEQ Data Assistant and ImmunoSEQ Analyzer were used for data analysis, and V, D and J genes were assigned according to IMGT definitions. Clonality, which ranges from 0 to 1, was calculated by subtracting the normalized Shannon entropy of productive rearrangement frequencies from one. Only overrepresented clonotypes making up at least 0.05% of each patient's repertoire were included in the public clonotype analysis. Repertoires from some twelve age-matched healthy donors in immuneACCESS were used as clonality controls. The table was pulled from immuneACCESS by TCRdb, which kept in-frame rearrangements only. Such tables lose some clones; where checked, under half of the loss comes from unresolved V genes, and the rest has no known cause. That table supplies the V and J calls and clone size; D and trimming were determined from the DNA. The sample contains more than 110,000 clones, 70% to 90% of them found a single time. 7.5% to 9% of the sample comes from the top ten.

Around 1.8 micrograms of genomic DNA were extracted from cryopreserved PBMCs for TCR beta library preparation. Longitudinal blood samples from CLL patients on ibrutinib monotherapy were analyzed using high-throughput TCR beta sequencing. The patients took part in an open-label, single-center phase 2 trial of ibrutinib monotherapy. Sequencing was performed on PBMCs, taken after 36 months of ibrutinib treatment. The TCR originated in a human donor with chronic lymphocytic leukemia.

CDR3 loop: CASSPGSGYNEQFF. The bases read TGTGCCAGCAGCCCGGGTAGCGGATACAATGAGCAGTTCTTC. This sequence uses TRBV9 and TRBJ2-1, with TRBD2 tentatively as D gene (6 bases match). CDR1 and CDR2 are read off the germline V gene as SGDLS and YYNGEE. Inclusive of the bounding cysteine and phenylalanine, the CDR3 is 14 residues long. The kept DNA is CDR3 alone, 42 bases in frame from the first base. V loses 4 bases, J loses 4 bases, and the germline ends lie 12 bases apart. Outside the CDR3, residues come from the reference TRBV9 and TRBJ2-1 proteins, so the full variable domain is: DSGVTQTPKHLITATGQRVTLRCSPRSGDLSVYWYQQSLDQGLQFLIQYYNGEERAKGNILERFSAQQFPDLHSELNLSSLELGDSALYFCASSPGSGYNEQFFGPGTRLTVL.